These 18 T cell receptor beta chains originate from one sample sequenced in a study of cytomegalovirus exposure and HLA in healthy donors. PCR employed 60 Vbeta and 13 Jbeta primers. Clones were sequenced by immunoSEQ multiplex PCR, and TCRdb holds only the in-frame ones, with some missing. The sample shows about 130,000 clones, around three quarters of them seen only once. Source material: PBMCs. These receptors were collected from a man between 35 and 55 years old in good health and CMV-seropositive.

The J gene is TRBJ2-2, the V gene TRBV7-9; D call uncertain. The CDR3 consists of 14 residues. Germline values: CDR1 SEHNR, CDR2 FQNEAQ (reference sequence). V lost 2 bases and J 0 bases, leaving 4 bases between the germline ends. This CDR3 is CASSLISNTGELFF. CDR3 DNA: TGTGCCAGCAGCTTAATATCGAACACCGGGGAGCTGTTTTTT.

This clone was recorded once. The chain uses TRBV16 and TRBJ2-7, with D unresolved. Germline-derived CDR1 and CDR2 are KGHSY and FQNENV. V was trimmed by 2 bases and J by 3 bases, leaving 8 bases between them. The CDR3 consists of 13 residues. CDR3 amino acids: CASSQEVHYEQYF. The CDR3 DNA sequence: TGTGCCAGCAGCCAAGAGGTGCACTACGAGCAGTACTTC.

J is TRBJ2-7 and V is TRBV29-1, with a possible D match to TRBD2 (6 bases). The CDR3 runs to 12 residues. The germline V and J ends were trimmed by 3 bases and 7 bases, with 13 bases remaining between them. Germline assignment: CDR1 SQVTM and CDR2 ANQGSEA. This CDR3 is CSVEGPSVEQYF. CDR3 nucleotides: TGCAGCGTTGAGGGCCCTAGCGTTGAGCAGTACTTC.

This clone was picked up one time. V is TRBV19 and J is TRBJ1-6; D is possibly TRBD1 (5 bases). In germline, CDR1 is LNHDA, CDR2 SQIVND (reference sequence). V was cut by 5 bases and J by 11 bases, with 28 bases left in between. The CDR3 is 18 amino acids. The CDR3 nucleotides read TGTGCCAGTAGTGTTCACCTACTCCAGGGTGGAGGGAGTACACCCCTCCACTTT. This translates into CASSVHLLQGGGSTPLHF.

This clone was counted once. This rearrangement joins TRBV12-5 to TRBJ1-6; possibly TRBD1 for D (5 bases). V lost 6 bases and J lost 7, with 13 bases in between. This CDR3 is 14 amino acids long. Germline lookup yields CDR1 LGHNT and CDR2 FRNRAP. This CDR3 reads CASGPGLSNSPLHF. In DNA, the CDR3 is TGTGCTAGTGGCCCGGGACTGTCCAATTCACCCCTCCACTTT.

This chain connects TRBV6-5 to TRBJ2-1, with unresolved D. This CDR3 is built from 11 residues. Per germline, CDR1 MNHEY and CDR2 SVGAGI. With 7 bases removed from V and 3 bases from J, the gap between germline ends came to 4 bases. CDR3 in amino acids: CASTGYNEQFF. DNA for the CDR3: TGTGCCAGCACCGGCTACAATGAGCAGTTCTTC.

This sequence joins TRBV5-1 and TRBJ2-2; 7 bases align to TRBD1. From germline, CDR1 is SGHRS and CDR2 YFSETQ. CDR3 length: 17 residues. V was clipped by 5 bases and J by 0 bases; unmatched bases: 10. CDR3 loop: CASSPSPGQSNTGELFF. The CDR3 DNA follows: TGCGCCAGCAGTCCCTCGCCGGGACAGTCGAACACCGGGGAGCTGTTTTTT.

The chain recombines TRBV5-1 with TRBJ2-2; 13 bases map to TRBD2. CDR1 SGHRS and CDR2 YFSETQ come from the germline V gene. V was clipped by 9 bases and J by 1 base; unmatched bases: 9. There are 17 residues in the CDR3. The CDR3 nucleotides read TGCGCCACCAGACTAGCGGGAGGCCCCTTGAACACCGGGGAGCTGTTTTTT. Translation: CATRLAGGPLNTGELFF.

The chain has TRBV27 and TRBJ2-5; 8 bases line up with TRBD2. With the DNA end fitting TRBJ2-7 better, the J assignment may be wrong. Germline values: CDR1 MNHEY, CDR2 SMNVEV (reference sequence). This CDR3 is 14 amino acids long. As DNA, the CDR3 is TGTGCCAGCTCAACTAGCGGACGTACCTACGAGCAGTACTTC. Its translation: CASSTSGRTYEQYF.

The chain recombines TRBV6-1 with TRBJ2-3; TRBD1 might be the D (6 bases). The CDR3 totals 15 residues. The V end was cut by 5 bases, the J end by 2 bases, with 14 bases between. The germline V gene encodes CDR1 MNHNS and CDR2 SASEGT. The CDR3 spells CASSIDRLYTDTQYF. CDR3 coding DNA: TGTGCCAGCAGTATAGACAGGCTATACACAGATACGCAGTATTTT.

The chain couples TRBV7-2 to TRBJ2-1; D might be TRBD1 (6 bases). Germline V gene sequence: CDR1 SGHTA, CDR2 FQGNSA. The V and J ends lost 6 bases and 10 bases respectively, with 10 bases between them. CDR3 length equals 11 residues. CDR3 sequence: CASSRQAEQFF. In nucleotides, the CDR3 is TGTGCCAGCAGTAGACAGGCCGAGCAGTTCTTC. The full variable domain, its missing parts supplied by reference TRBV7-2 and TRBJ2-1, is GAGVSQSPSNKVTEKGKDVELRCDPISGHTALYWYRQSLGQGLEFLIYFQGNSAPDKSGLPSDRFSAERTGGSVSTLTIQRTQQEDSAVYLCASSRQAEQFFGPGTRLTVL.

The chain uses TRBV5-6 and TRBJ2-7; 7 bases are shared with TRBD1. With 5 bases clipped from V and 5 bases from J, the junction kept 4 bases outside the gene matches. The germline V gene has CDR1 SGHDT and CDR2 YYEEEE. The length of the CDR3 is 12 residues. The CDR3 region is CASSYRGHEQYF. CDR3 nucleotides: TGTGCCAGCAGTTACAGGGGCCACGAGCAGTACTTC.

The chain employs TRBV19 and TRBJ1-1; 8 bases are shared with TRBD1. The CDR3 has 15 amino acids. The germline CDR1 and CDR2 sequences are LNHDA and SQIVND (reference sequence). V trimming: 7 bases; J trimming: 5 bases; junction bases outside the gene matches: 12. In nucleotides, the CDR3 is TGTGCCAGTAACCAGTTCGTTCAGGGGGCAACTGAAGCTTTCTTT. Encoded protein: CASNQFVQGATEAFF.

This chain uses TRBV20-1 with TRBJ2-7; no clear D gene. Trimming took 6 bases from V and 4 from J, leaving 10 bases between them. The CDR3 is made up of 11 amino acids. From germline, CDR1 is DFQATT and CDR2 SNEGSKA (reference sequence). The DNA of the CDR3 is TGCAGTGCCAACTCCCGGTACGAGCAGTACTTC. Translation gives CSANSRYEQYF.

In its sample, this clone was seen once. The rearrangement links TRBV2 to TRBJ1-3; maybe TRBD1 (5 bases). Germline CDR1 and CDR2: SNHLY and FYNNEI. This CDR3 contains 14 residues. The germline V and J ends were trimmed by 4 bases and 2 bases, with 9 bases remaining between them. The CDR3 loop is CASSASGAGNTIYF. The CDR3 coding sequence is TGTGCCAGCAGTGCTTCGGGGGCTGGAAACACCATATATTTT.

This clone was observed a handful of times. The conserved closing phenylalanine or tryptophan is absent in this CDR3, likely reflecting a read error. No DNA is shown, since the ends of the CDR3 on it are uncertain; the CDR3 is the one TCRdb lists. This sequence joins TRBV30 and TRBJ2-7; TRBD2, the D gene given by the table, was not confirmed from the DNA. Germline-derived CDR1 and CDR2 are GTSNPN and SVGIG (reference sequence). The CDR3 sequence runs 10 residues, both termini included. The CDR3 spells CAWSPGLAYI.

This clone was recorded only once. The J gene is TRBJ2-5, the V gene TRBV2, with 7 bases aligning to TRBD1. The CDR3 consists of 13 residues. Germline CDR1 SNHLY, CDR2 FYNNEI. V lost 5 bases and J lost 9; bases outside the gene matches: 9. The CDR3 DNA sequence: TGTGCCAGCAGTCTTATATATACAGGGGCCCAGTACTTC. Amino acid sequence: CASSLIYTGAQYF.

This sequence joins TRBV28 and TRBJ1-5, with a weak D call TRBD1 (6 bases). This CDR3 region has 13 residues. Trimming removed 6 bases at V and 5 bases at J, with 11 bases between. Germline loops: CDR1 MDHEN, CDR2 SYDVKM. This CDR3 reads CASRGALHQPQHF. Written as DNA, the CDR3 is TGTGCCAGCAGGGGGGCCCTCCATCAGCCCCAGCATTTT.